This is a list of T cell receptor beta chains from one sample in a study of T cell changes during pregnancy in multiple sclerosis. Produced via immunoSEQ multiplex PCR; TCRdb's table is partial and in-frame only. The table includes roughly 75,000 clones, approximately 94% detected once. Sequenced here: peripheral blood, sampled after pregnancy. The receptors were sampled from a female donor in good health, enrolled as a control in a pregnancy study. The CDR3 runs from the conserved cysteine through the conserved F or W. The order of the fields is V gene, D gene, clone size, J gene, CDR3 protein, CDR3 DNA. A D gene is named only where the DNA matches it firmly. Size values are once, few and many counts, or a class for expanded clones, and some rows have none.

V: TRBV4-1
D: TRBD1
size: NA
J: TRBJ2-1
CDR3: CASSPTGGMNEQFF
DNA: TGCGCCAGCAGCCCGACAGGGGGCATGAATGAGCAGTTCTTC

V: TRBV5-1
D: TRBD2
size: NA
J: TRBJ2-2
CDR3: CASSFLAGNTGELFF
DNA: TGCGCCAGCAGCTTTCTAGCGGGGAACACCGGGGAGCTGTTTTTT

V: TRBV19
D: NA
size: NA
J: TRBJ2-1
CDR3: CASSSGGSSYNEQFF
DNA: TGTGCCAGTAGTTCCGGGGGAAGCTCCTACAATGAGCAGTTCTTC

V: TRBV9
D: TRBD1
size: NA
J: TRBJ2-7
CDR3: CASSARQGSYEQYF
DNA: TGTGCCAGCAGCGCCCGACAGGGGTCCTACGAGCAGTACTTC

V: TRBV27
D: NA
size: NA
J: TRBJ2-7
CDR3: CASSLPGGEQYF
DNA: TGTGCCAGCAGTTTACCCGGAGGCGAGCAGTACTTC

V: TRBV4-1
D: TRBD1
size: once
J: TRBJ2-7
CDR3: CASSQTGTGRYEQYF
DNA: TGCGCCAGCAGCCAGACCGGGACAGGGCGCTACGAGCAGTACTTC

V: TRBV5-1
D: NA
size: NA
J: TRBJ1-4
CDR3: CASSKGGTGKLFF
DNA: TGCGCCAGCAGCAAAGGGGGAACTGGAAAACTGTTTTTT

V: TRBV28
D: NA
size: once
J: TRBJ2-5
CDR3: CASSRLAVQETQYF
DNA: TGTGCCAGCAGTAGATTGGCAGTTCAAGAGACCCAGTACTTC

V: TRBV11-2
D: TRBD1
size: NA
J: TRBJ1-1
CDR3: CASSSRQGGVSDTEAFF
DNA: TGTGCCAGCAGCAGCCGACAGGGGGGGGTTTCGGACACTGAAGCTTTCTTT

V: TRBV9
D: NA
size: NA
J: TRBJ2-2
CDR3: CASSVVPDTGELFF
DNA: TGTGCCAGCAGCGTAGTTCCCGACACCGGGGAGCTGTTTTTT